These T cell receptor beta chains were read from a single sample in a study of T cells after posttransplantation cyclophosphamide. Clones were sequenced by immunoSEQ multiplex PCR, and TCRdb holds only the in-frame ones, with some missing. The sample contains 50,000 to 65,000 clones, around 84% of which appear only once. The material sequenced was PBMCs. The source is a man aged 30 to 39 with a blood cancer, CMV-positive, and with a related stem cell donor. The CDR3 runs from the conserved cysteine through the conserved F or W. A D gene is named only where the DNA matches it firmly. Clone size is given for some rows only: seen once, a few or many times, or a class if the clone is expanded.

TGTGCCAGCTCACCTATAGCCGGGACAGGGAACTCCTACGAGCAGTACTTC,CASSPIAGTGNSYEQYF,TRBD1,NA,TRBV18,TRBJ2-7
TGTGCCAGCAGCACCCCCCCGGGAGGGAGGATGAACACCGGGGAGCTGTTTTTT,CASSTPPGGRMNTGELFF,TRBD2,NA,TRBV7-9,TRBJ2-2
TGTGCCAGCAGCTTGGAACAGGGGGCATGGACTGAAGCTTTCTTT,CASSLEQGAWTEAFF,TRBD1,NA,TRBV5-8,TRBJ1-1
TGTGCCAGTGATGACTACTACAATGAGCAGTTCTTC,CASDDYYNEQFF,NA,NA,TRBV6-6,TRBJ2-1
TGTGCCAGCTCACCTCTAGGACAGGCGCGAGGGAATCAGCCCCAGCATTTT,CASSPLGQARGNQPQHF,TRBD1,NA,TRBV18,TRBJ1-5
TGTGCCAGCAGCTCGTGGGACAGTAACCAAGAGACCCAGTACTTC,CASSSWDSNQETQYF,TRBD1,NA,TRBV5-5,TRBJ2-5
TGTGCCAGCAGCATGGACAGGGGGCCCTTTGAAAAACTGTTTTTT,CASSMDRGPFEKLFF,TRBD1,NA,TRBV6-5,TRBJ1-4
TGCGCCAGCAGCCTGGCCGTCACAGGGACGGAGACCCAGTACTTC,CASSLAVTGTETQYF,NA,few,TRBV5-1,TRBJ2-5
TGCAGCGTTGAGCCTAGCGGTCGAAATGAGCAGTTCTTC,CSVEPSGRNEQFF,TRBD2,few,TRBV29-1,TRBJ2-1
TGTGCCAGCAGCTTATTACTCACCCCCCTCATATACGGGCAGTATTTT,CASSLLLTPLIYGQYF,NA,NA,TRBV7-9,TRBJ2-3
TGCGCCAGCAGCTTGGGTACGGCGGGGAGGGAGACCCAGTACTTC,CASSLGTAGRETQYF,NA,once,TRBV5-1,TRBJ2-5
TGTGCCAGCAGTTTTGTCCGTGAGACCCAGTACTTC,CASSFVRETQYF,NA,NA,TRBV28,TRBJ2-5
TGTGCCAGCAGCAGCGGGACAGGGGCCTCTAATGAAAAACTGTTTTTT,CASSSGTGASNEKLFF,TRBD1,NA,TRBV7-9,TRBJ1-4
TGTGCCAGCAGCTTAGGGGGGGGGACTAACTACGAGCAGTACTTC,CASSLGGGTNYEQYF,NA,NA,TRBV5-4,TRBJ2-7